These 4 T cell receptor beta chains originate from one sample sequenced in a study of vaccination and CD4 T cells after COVID-19. Treatment here: approximately nine-day PBMC culture with coronavirus spike peptide pools or control peptides (ViraFEST assay). Sequenced with the Oncomine TCR Beta short-read assay was DNA taken from cultured CD4+ T cells. TCRdb reanalysed the PCR reads using MiXCR and keeps one entry per CDR3 protein. The sample holds approximately 15,000 distinct CDR3 sequences, around two fifths seen once. No antigen has been assigned to these receptors. The sequencing here drew on CD4+ T cells from blood, cultured in vitro, taken before SARS-CoV-2 vaccination. The origin of the receptors is a human donor who had recovered from COVID-19.

The genes are TRBV6-2 or TRBV6-3 and TRBJ1-1, with 12 bases fitting TRBD1. After removal of 7 bases from V and 6 bases from J, the junction contained 9 bases not matched to a gene. The germline gives CDR1 MNHEY, CDR2 SVGEGT. The CDR3 runs 15 residues. Written as DNA, the CDR3 is TGTGCCAGCACCGAAGGGACAGGGGGCATCTCTGAAGCTTTCTTT. Translating gives CASTEGTGGISEAFF.

The V gene is TRBV19, the J gene TRBJ1-6; the D is unclear. There are 14 residues in the CDR3. Germline V CDR1 and CDR2: LNHDA, SQIVND (reference sequence). V shed 5 bases and J shed 0 bases, with 5 bases lying between them. The CDR3 spells CASSWSSYNSPLHF. The CDR3, as DNA: TGTGCCAGTAGTTGGAGCTCCTATAATTCACCCCTCCACTTT.

The table lists this clonotype with a few counts. This chain uses TRBV20-1 with TRBJ1-1, with no clear D. Trimming took 3 bases from V and 4 from J, leaving 18 bases between them. CDR1 and CDR2 from the germline V gene are DFQATT and SNEGSKA (reference sequence). The CDR3 extends over 15 amino acids. The CDR3 DNA reads as TGCAGTGCTAGTCCCGGGCCCCTCTCTATCACTGAAGCTTTCTTT. It yields the protein CSASPGPLSITEAFF.

This clonotype was seen only once. The chain carries TRBV12-3 or TRBV12-4 and TRBJ2-2; 8 positions match TRBD2. Unmatched junction bases numbered 3, after V lost 3 bases and J lost 6 bases. The length of the CDR3 is 14 residues. CDR3 nucleotide sequence: TGTGCCAGCAGTTTGCGGGGGGATGCCGGGGAGCTGTTTTTT. Its protein product is CASSLRGDAGELFF.